This T cell receptor beta chain was observed in a study of graft-versus-host responses after intestinal transplantation. About the research overall: Those transplanted obtained multivisceral, liver-intestinal, or isolated intestinal grafts. Anti-thymocyte globulin served as induction for all recipients, who then took tacrolimus and steroids for 3 to 4 years. General observations from the study: Maximum circulating GvH clone levels tracked with early post-transplant HvG decreases.

Here immunoSEQ multiplex PCR was the method, and the copy in TCRdb shows in-frame clones only, minus some. Here the sample spans some 110,000 clones, about nine tenths being singletons. CDR1 SGHNT and CDR2 YENEEA come from the germline V gene. The CDR3 has 14 residues. The V and J ends lost 1 base and 2 bases respectively, with 9 bases between them. This clone was recorded only once. Its antigen is unknown. The specimen comprised unstimulated CD4+ T cells sorted from spleen or lymph node cells, sampled before intestinal transplant. The rearrangement links TRBV11-3 to TRBJ2-7, with D possibly matching TRBD1 (5 bases). The TCR comes from a human donor who received an intestinal transplant. The CDR3 loop is CASSLGQPPYEQYF. The DNA of the CDR3 is TGTGCCAGCAGCTTAGGACAGCCACCCTACGAGCAGTACTTC.